This entry lists 26 T cell receptor beta chains sequenced from one sample in a study of CD8 T cells in Susac syndrome. After extraction with the RNeasy kit, roughly 0.5 to 1 ug of the RNA was reverse transcribed using random hexamers. One entry per CDR3 protein, called by TCRdb with MiXCR from the immunoSEQ multiplex PCR reads. Among roughly 120,000 distinct CDR3 sequences, 90% to 95% were seen once, and the ten largest hold approximately 0.3%. The sequencing input was CD8+ T cells from PBMCs. These receptors originate from a human donor with multiple sclerosis.

The V and J genes are TRBV10-2 and TRBJ1-1, with D unresolved. The CDR3 contains 13 residues. The germline V and J ends were trimmed by 8 bases and 0 bases, with 10 bases remaining between them. Germline V gene lookup returns CDR1 WSHSY and CDR2 SAAADI. This CDR3 is CASEYTMNTEAFF. The CDR3 nucleotides are TGCGCCAGCGAATATACCATGAACACTGAAGCTTTCTTT.

The chain combines TRBV27 with TRBJ1-4, with a tentative D call TRBD1 (6 bases). The CDR3 consists of 15 residues. The germline V gene encodes CDR1 MNHEY and CDR2 SMNVEV (reference sequence). Trimming took 6 bases from V and 8 from J, leaving 19 bases between them. CDR3 region: CASRRMRGWGEKLFF. In DNA, the CDR3 is TGTGCCAGCAGGAGAATGAGGGGGTGGGGCGAAAAACTGTTTTTT.

The chain joins TRBV27 to TRBJ1-5; TRBD1 is a possible D gene (5 bases). The germline gives CDR1 MNHEY, CDR2 SMNVEV (reference sequence). The CDR3 has 13 residues. The germline V and J ends were trimmed by 2 bases and 5 bases, with 7 bases remaining between them. CDR3 residues: CASSLTGHQPQHF. The CDR3 DNA sequence: TGTGCCAGCAGTTTAACGGGGCATCAGCCCCAGCATTTT.

The rearrangement joins TRBV29-1 to TRBJ1-4; D perhaps matches TRBD1 (6 bases). CDR3 size: 11 residues. Between the trimmed V and J ends, which lost 0 bases and 13 bases, there was a span of 9 bases. The germline V gene encodes CDR1 SQVTM and CDR2 ANQGSEA. This CDR3 is CSVEEGGALFF. The CDR3 nucleotides are TGCAGCGTTGAAGAAGGGGGGGCACTGTTTTTT. Full variable domain (rest looked up from reference TRBV29-1 and TRBJ1-4): SAVISQKPSRDICQRGTSLTIQCQVDSQVTMMFWYRQQPGQSLTLIATANQGSEATYESGFVIDKFPISRPNLTFSTLTVSNMSPEDSSIYLCSVEEGGALFFGSGTQLSVL.

This chain links TRBV5-1 with TRBJ2-7; TRBD2 agrees at 10 bases. V shed 3 bases and J 1 base; nucleotides not matched to a gene: 1. The CDR3 is made up of 14 amino acids. The V gene's germline CDR1 is SGHRS and CDR2 YFSETQ. CDR3 in DNA: TGCGCCAGCAGCTGGACTAGCGGATCCTACGAGCAGTACTTC. It specifies CASSWTSGSYEQYF.

The chain has TRBV20-1 and TRBJ2-7; 7 bases match TRBD2. The CDR3 is made up of 15 amino acids. The germline V gene encodes CDR1 DFQATT and CDR2 SNEGSKA (reference sequence). With 2 bases clipped from V and 0 bases from J, the junction kept 7 bases outside the gene matches. The CDR3 DNA sequence: TGCAGTGCTAGAACCAAGCGGGGACGCTCCTACGAGCAGTACTTC. Translated: CSARTKRGRSYEQYF.

The chain is built from TRBV11-2 and TRBJ1-1; the D gene is possibly TRBD1 (5 bases). With 1 base removed from V and 7 bases from J, the gap between germline ends came to 7 bases. The CDR3 has 12 residues. Germline V gives CDR1 SGHAT, CDR2 FQNNGV. This CDR3 is CASSLGGVEAFF. The CDR3 coding sequence is TGTGCCAGCAGCTTAGGGGGGGTTGAAGCTTTCTTT.

This chain joins TRBV4-1 and TRBJ2-3; D gene ambiguous. Trimming left V 0 bases short and J 0 bases short, with 4 bases between. The CDR3 totals 14 residues. CDR1 is MGHRA, CDR2 YSYEKL, per germline. CDR3 protein: CASSQEASTDTQYF. The DNA for the CDR3 is TGCGCCAGCAGCCAAGAAGCTAGCACAGATACGCAGTATTTT.

The chain combines TRBV7-3 with TRBJ2-2, with 7 bases lining up with TRBD2. Germline CDR1 reads SGHTA; CDR2 reads FQGTGA. The CDR3 is 15 residues long. With V trimmed by 1 base and J by 7 bases, 6 bases remained unmatched. The CDR3 DNA reads TGTGCCAGCAGCTTAATTATCGAGCGGGGCGGGGAGCTGTTTTTT. It codes for CASSLIIERGGELFF.

This rearrangement joins TRBV7-2 to TRBJ2-3, with D possibly TRBD2 on 6 matching bases. CDR3 size: 16 residues. V was cut by 5 bases and J by 0 bases, with 15 bases left in between. CDR1 is SGHTA and CDR2 is FQGNSA in the germline V gene. In nucleotides, the CDR3 is TGTGCCAGCAGCCCCCGGGGGACGGGGAGCACAGATACGCAGTATTTT. Encoded protein: CASSPRGTGSTDTQYF.

The chain recombines TRBV29-1 with TRBJ1-2; D possibly corresponds to TRBD1 (5 bases). Trimming took off 3 bases at V and 3 bases at J, with 11 bases between the two ends. The CDR3 extends over 13 amino acids. Germline values: CDR1 SQVTM, CDR2 ANQGSEA. DNA for the CDR3: TGCAGCGTTGACGGGCAGGGAGACTATGGCTACACCTTC. Its protein is CSVDGQGDYGYTF.

The chain joins TRBV9 to TRBJ1-6; 9 positions match TRBD1. With V trimmed by 4 bases and J by 0 bases, 11 bases remained unmatched. The CDR3 sequence is 19 residues long. CDR1 and CDR2 (germline): SGDLS, YYNGEE. CDR3 DNA: TGTGCCAGCAGCCCGAAGGGACAGGGCCAGCGCTCCTATAATTCACCCCTCCACTTT. Encoded protein: CASSPKGQGQRSYNSPLHF.

The J gene is TRBJ1-5, the V gene TRBV5-1; D is ambiguous. Germline V CDR1 and CDR2: SGHRS, YFSETQ. Trimming pared 3 bases from V and 4 bases from J, leaving 11 bases between. CDR3 length: 14 amino acids. The CDR3 is CASSSEGPNQPQHF. CDR3 sequence (DNA): TGCGCCAGCAGCTCAGAGGGCCCGAATCAGCCCCAGCATTTT.

The gene calls are TRBV29-1 and TRBJ2-7; D is possibly TRBD1 (8 bases). The length of the CDR3 is 13 residues. Trimming shortened V by 6 bases and J by 6 bases, and 18 bases separated the two germline ends. Germline CDR1 reads SQVTM; CDR2 reads ANQGSEA. CDR3 amino acids: CSVSTGEGFEQYF. Written as DNA, the CDR3 is TGCAGCGTGTCGACAGGGGAGGGTTTCGAGCAGTACTTC.

This rearrangement joins TRBV5-6 to TRBJ2-6, with 7 positions matching TRBD1. This CDR3 region has 16 residues. V dropped 3 bases and J dropped 1; count of bases not matched to a gene: 4. CDR1 is SGHDT, CDR2 YYEEEE, per germline. CDR3 in DNA: TGTGCCAGCAGCTACTACAGGGGATCTGGGGCCAACGTCCTGACTTTC. This translates into CASSYYRGSGANVLTF.

The chain carries TRBV7-6 and TRBJ2-7; TRBD2 might be the D (6 bases). Between the trimmed V and J ends, which lost 4 bases and 1 base, there was a span of 17 bases. Germline CDR1 reads SGHVS; CDR2 reads FNYEAQ. The length of the CDR3 is 16 residues. CDR3 nucleotides: TGTGCCAGCAGCTCCCGCACGGGGGTAGAGTCCTACGAGCAGTACTTC. It encodes CASSSRTGVESYEQYF.

The chain is built from TRBV14 and TRBJ2-1; possibly TRBD2 for D (6 bases). The CDR3 runs to 17 residues. Between the trimmed V and J ends, which lost 3 bases and 4 bases, there was a span of 19 bases. The germline V gene has CDR1 SGHDN and CDR2 FVKESK. The CDR3 DNA is TGTGCCAGCAGCCATGTGGGTCGGGCGGGAAATTACAATGAGCAGTTCTTC. Its translation is CASSHVGRAGNYNEQFF.

The chain carries TRBV6-5 and TRBJ1-5; the D is unclear. This CDR3 spans 14 amino acids. Germline CDR1 reads MNHEY; CDR2 reads SVGAGI. V shed 10 bases and J shed 3 bases, with 16 bases lying between them. As DNA, the CDR3 is TGTGCCACCACTGCAGGACCCAACAATCAGCCCCAGCATTTT. Residues: CATTAGPNNQPQHF.

This chain uses TRBV6-5 with TRBJ2-7; D is possibly TRBD1 (6 bases). The CDR3 has 14 amino acids. Germline V gives CDR1 MNHEY, CDR2 SVGAGI. V lost 6 bases and J 0 bases, leaving 12 bases between the germline ends. Here the CDR3 DNA reads TGTGCCAGCAGCCCAACGGACAGCTCCTACGAGCAGTACTTC. Its translation: CASSPTDSSYEQYF.

This rearrangement joins TRBV9 to TRBJ1-1, with D perhaps TRBD1 (6 bases). Germline V gene sequence: CDR1 SGDLS, CDR2 YYNGEE. Trimming shortened V by 0 bases and J by 4 bases, and 13 bases separated the two germline ends. This CDR3 spans 15 amino acids. The CDR3 DNA follows: TGTGCCAGCAGCGTAGGAGGGGGGCCGGGCACTGAAGCTTTCTTT. It is translated as CASSVGGGPGTEAFF.

The chain combines TRBV4-1 with TRBJ2-1; possible D gene TRBD2, 6 bases. V was shortened by 0 bases and J by 7 bases, with 13 bases between the two germline ends. The CDR3 has 15 residues. CDR1 is MGHRA, CDR2 YSYEKL, per germline. The CDR3 spells CASSQDGGRGNEQFF. CDR3 nucleotides: TGCGCCAGCAGCCAAGATGGGGGACGGGGGAATGAGCAGTTCTTC.

The chain is built from TRBV9 and TRBJ1-5, with 9 positions matching TRBD1. The V gene end was trimmed by 2 bases and the J gene end by 6 bases; junction bases not matched to a gene: 3. This CDR3 has 14 amino acids. Looked up from germline, CDR1 is SGDLS and CDR2 is YYNGEE. The CDR3 DNA is TGTGCCAGCAGCGTGGGACAGGGTGGTCAGCCCCAGCATTTT. Translating it yields CASSVGQGGQPQHF.

This chain links TRBV28 with TRBJ1-1; no clear D. CDR1 is MDHEN, CDR2 SYDVKM, per germline. The CDR3 loop spans 13 amino acids. Trimming shortened V by 7 bases and J by 4 bases, and 13 bases separated the two germline ends. The CDR3 here is CASTRFWVTEAFF. The CDR3 region has the DNA TGTGCCAGCACACGGTTCTGGGTCACTGAAGCTTTCTTT.

The genes are TRBV12-3 or TRBV12-4 and TRBJ2-2; 10 bases align to TRBD2. The CDR3 covers 12 residues. The junction had 1 base not matched to a gene; V was cut back by 6 bases and J by 9 bases. The CDR3 protein is CASRLAGRELFF. CDR3 sequence (DNA): TGTGCCAGCAGACTAGCGGGAAGGGAGCTGTTTTTT.

The V call is TRBV2, the J call TRBJ2-5, with D tentatively TRBD1 (6 bases). The ends were cut back, 0 bases at V and 2 bases at J, with 10 bases in the middle. The germline V gene encodes CDR1 SNHLY and CDR2 FYNNEI. This CDR3 is 15 amino acids long. CDR3 residues: CASSEAPRGQETQYF. Here the CDR3 DNA reads TGTGCCAGCAGTGAAGCCCCCAGGGGTCAAGAGACCCAGTACTTC. Together with reference TRBV2 and TRBJ2-5, the CDR3 gives the full variable domain: EPEVTQTPSHQVTQMGQEVILRCVPISNHLYFYWYRQILGQKVEFLVSFYNNEISEKSEIFDDQFSVERPDGSNFTLKIRSTKLEDSAMYFCASSEAPRGQETQYFGPGTRLLVL.

The chain is built from TRBV6-2 or TRBV6-3 and TRBJ2-7; perhaps D is TRBD1 or TRBD2 (5 bases each). V was cut by 0 bases and J by 2 bases, with 14 bases left in between. This CDR3 region has 16 residues. Germline V gene lookup returns CDR1 MNHEY and CDR2 SVGEGT. The chain's CDR3 is CASSYSARDAAYEQYF. In DNA form, the CDR3 reads TGTGCCAGCAGTTACTCCGCCCGGGACGCTGCCTACGAGCAGTACTTC.